The source of this TCR beta chain is a study of long-term antiretroviral therapy in people with HIV. In the study overall: It was about a decade after the earliest samples that the 2015 immediate-ART recommendation appeared.

In the case of this clone: Its matching antigen is unknown.

It was version v3.0 of the immunoSEQ assay that was run at survey level. The repertoire was sequenced with immunoSEQ multiplex PCR; TCRdb's copy has only in-frame clones and lacks some. Among tens of thousands of clones listed, 90% were seen once. Notes on the study in general: Regardless of time point, clones expanded before ART dominated the repertoire. HIV repertoires had narrower CDR3 length ranges than controls.

Two or more post-ART PBMC samples, plus at least one pre-ART sample, were available for each donor. This TCR was recovered from a man between 45 and 60 years old with HIV. Sample: unsorted PBMCs, taken 3.2 years before starting antiretroviral therapy.

CDR3 amino acids: CASSQITTGEGVDTEAFF. CDR3 in DNA: TGCGCCAGCAGCCAAATAACAACAGGGGAAGGGGTGGACACTGAAGCTTTCTTT. The chain joins TRBV5-1 to TRBJ1-1, with 7 bases matching TRBD1. V shed 4 bases and J 3 bases; nucleotides not matched to a gene: 18. This CDR3 region has 18 residues. Germline V gene lookup returns CDR1 SGHRS and CDR2 YFSETQ.